This TCR beta chain was captured in a study of response to subunit inactivated influenza vaccine. TCRdb reprocessed the RT-PCR reads via MiXCR and lists one record per CDR3 protein. The sample holds hundreds of thousands of distinct CDR3 sequences; around 11% are singletons and the top ten take 10%. The specimen was PBMCs from blood, collected on the day of vaccination. The receptor comes from a man aged 50-59 years who received an inactivated influenza vaccine.

CDR3 DNA: TGTGCCAGCTGGGGGGTAGGAAGAGAGACCCAGTACTTC. Its protein is CASWGVGRETQYF. The chain couples TRBV6-1 to TRBJ2-5; D might be TRBD2 (6 bases). The CDR3 contains 13 residues. The V gene's germline CDR1 is MNHNS and CDR2 SASEGT. V was cut by 8 bases and J by 4 bases, with 14 bases left in between.